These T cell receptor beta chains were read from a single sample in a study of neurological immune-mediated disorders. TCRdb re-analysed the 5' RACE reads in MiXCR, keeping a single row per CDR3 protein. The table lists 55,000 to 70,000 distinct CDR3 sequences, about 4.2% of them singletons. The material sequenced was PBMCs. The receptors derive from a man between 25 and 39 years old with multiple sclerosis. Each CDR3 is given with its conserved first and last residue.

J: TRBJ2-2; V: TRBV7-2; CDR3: CASSLDWGGGRELFF
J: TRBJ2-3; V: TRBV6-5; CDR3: CASGYLADTQYF
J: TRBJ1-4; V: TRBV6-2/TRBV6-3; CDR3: CASRDGQDLLKLFF
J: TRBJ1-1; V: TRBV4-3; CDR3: CASSQDYQGTEAFF
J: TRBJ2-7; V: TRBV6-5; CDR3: CASSYSSRGPNEQYF
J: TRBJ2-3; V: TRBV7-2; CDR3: CASSSQGAQNTQYF
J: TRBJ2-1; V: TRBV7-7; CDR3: CASSPDRGHNEQFF
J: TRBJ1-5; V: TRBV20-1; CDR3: CSAEQPGISNQPQHF
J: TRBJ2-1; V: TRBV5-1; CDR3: CASSAGQGWDNEQFF
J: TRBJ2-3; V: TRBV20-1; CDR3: CSAATGDTDTQYF
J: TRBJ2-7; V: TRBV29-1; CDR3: CSVGSGSSYEQYF
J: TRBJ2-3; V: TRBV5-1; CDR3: CASSTERPTDTQYF
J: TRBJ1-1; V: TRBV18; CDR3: CASSQSLEHTEAFF
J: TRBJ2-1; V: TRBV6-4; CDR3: CASSRDRDGNEQFF
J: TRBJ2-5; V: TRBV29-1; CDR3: CSVEGSQETQYF
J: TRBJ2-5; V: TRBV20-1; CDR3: CSAFGGAEETQYF
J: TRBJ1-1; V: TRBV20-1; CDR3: CSARDRVNTEAFF
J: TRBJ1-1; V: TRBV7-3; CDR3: CASSLSGGRNTEAFF
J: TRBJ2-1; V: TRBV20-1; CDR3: CSAASEEQFF
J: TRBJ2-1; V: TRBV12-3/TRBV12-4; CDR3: CASTTRDNEQFF
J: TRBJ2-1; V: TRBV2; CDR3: CASRELTGGDYNEQFF
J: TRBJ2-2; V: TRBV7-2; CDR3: CASSNPGLVAGELFF
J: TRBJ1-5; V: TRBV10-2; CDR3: CASSEPGRTAWPQNF
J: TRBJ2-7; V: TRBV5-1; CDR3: CASSLPRETGPYEQYF
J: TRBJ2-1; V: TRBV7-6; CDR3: CASNAEARSYNEQFF
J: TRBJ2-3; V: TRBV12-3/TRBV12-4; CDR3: CASRAASGGAYTQYF
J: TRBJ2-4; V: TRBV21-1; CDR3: CASSKHRLAKNIQYF
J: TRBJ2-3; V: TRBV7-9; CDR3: CASSSLLAGGTDTQYF
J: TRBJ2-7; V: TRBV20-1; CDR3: CSARGASGGSYEQYF
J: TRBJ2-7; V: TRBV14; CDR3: CASSPLAGGLYEQYF
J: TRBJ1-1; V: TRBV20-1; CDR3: CSARDQKETEAFF
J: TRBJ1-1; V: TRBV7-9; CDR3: CASSPRFGGGFNTEAFF
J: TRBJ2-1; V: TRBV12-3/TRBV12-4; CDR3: CASSLIRTVYNEQFF
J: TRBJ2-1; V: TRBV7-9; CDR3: CASSLGEATVVQFF
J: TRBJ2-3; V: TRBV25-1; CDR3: CASSDYGDTQYF
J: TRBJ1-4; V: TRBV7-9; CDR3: CASSGGEDEKLFF
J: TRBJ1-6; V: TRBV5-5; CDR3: CASSFSWSSYNSPLHF